The 24 T cell receptor beta chains given below trace back to one sample, sequenced in a study of shared T cell receptors in the human thymus (dated by TCRdb to the early 2020s). The library was built by means of the immunoSEQ multiplex PCR assay. TCRdb's version of the immuneACCESS table is confined to in-frame rearrangements and falls short of the full clone set. An unresolved V gene accounts for under half of the shortfall where checked; the remainder is of unknown origin. The table for this sample lists roughly 560,000 clones; about 84% of them were counted only once. The ten largest clones take up about 0.013% of the sample. The sample was also linked to a second study, of human thymus T cells.

Sequencing input: thymocytes. All receptors come from a boy younger than two with a congenital heart defect. Donor details come from another sample of the same person, matched by shared clones.

The chain couples TRBV27 to TRBJ2-1; D unclear. Germline V gives CDR1 MNHEY, CDR2 SMNVEV (reference sequence). The CDR3 is 12 residues long. Deletions cut 5 bases from V and 8 bases from J, with 10 bases between. The CDR3 loop is CASSLGFDEQFF. The DNA of the CDR3 is TGTGCCAGCAGTCTAGGCTTCGATGAGCAGTTCTTC.

The V and J genes are TRBV10-2 and TRBJ2-4; 8 bases match TRBD2. V shed 3 bases, J shed 0 bases, and the junction held 10 bases outside the gene matches. This CDR3 contains 18 residues. Germline CDR1 and CDR2: WSHSY and SAAADI. The CDR3 sequence is CASSDFLVAGLAKNIQYF. In nucleotides, the CDR3 is TGCGCCAGCAGTGATTTCCTAGTAGCGGGATTAGCCAAAAACATTCAGTACTTC.

On this clone itself: Other DNA sequences of this sample code for an identical CDR3. The chain combines TRBV5-4 with TRBJ2-7, with 7 bases that match TRBD2. J gave up 2 bases and V 0 bases, and 5 bases lay outside the gene matches. This CDR3 has 15 amino acids. The V gene's germline CDR1 is SGHNT and CDR2 YYREEE (reference sequence). Here the CDR3 DNA reads TGTGCCAGCAGCTTGGAGAGGGAGGGCCCCTACGAGCAGTACTTC. Translating it yields CASSLEREGPYEQYF.

The chain combines TRBV6-6 with TRBJ2-1, with D perhaps TRBD1 (5 bases). This CDR3 contains 12 residues. V was cut by 5 bases and J by 5 bases, with 7 bases left in between. Germline-derived CDR1 and CDR2 are MNHNY and SVGAGI (reference sequence). CDR3 in amino acids: CASSMGHNEQFF. The CDR3 DNA follows: TGTGCCAGCAGTATGGGGCACAATGAGCAGTTCTTC.

This clone was observed a few times. The chain recombines TRBV30 with TRBJ2-1; 14 bases are a match to TRBD2. J lost 3 bases, V lost 0 bases, and 10 bases had no gene match. CDR3 length: 19 residues. Germline V gene sequence: CDR1 GTSNPN, CDR2 SVGIG (reference sequence). The CDR3 loop is CAWSVPTSGRGEGYNEQFF. The CDR3 DNA reads as TGTGCCTGGAGTGTACCGACTAGCGGGAGGGGAGAAGGCTACAATGAGCAGTTCTTC. Filled out from reference TRBV30 and TRBJ2-1, the complete variable domain reads SQTIHQWPATLVQPVGSPLSLECTVEGTSNPNLYWYRQAAGRGLQLLFYSVGIGQISSEVPQNLSASRPQDRQFILSSKKLLLSDSGFYLCAWSVPTSGRGEGYNEQFFGPGTRLTVL.

The chain joins TRBV7-6 to TRBJ2-1, with TRBD2 matching 10 bases. V lost 4 bases and J lost 9; bases outside the gene matches: 18. In germline, CDR1 is SGHVS, CDR2 FNYEAQ. The CDR3 has 18 amino acids. CDR3 protein: CASSSNPSLAGESVEQFF. Written as DNA, the CDR3 is TGTGCCAGCAGCTCCAACCCCTCTCTAGCGGGAGAGTCGGTTGAGCAGTTCTTC. Supplemented by reference TRBV7-6 and TRBJ2-1, the full variable domain reads GAGVSQSPRYKVTKRGQDVALRCDPISGHVSLYWYRQALGQGPEFLTYFNYEAQQDKSGLPNDRFSAERPEGSISTLTIQRTEQRDSAMYRCASSSNPSLAGESVEQFFGPGTRLTVL.

The rearrangement joins TRBV7-9 to TRBJ2-2; TRBD2 agrees at 16 bases. Looked up from germline, CDR1 is SEHNR and CDR2 is FQNEAQ (reference sequence). The CDR3 has 19 residues. Trimming at V came to 3 bases and at J to 4 bases, leaving 8 bases not matched to a gene. As DNA, the CDR3 is TGTGCCAGCAGCTTTCTCACCGGGACTAGCGGGAGGGTCACCGGGGAGCTGTTTTTT. Protein sequence: CASSFLTGTSGRVTGELFF.

V gene TRBV2 combines with J gene TRBJ2-2, with TRBD2 matching 8 bases. This CDR3 is built from 13 residues. Trimming cost V 11 bases and J 9 bases; bases outside gene matches: 11. Germline V lookup: CDR1 SNHLY, CDR2 FYNNEI. The CDR3 sequence is CALRESGSRELFF. For the CDR3, the DNA is TGTGCCCTCAGGGAGAGCGGGAGCCGGGAGCTGTTTTTT. The full variable domain, rest sourced from reference TRBV2 and TRBJ2-2, is EPEVTQTPSHQVTQMGQEVILRCVPISNHLYFYWYRQILGQKVEFLVSFYNNEISEKSEIFDDQFSVERPDGSNFTLKIRSTKLEDSAMYFCALRESGSRELFFGEGSRLTVL.

J is TRBJ2-5 and V is TRBV29-1; 14 nucleotides agree with TRBD2. This CDR3 region has 19 residues. V shed 1 base and J 5 bases; nucleotides not matched to a gene: 15. Germline V CDR1 and CDR2: SQVTM, ANQGSEA. The CDR3 DNA follows: TGCAGCGTTGAAGTGGGTAGACTAGCGGGAGGGTGGAGTGGGGAGACCCAGTACTTC. Its protein product is CSVEVGRLAGGWSGETQYF.

This chain links TRBV25-1 with TRBJ2-3, with TRBD2 matching 7 bases. Germline-derived CDR1 and CDR2 are MGHDK and SYGVNS. V gave up 3 bases and J gave up 0 bases; unmatched junction bases: 9. This CDR3 comprises 17 residues. The CDR3 DNA reads as TGTGCCAGCAGTGATCGGTCTAGCGGAACTAGCACAGATACGCAGTATTTT. It is translated as CASSDRSSGTSTDTQYF.

The genes are TRBV11-3 and TRBJ2-7; 10 positions agree with TRBD1. The germline V gene has CDR1 SGHNT and CDR2 YENEEA. After removal of 1 base from V and 5 bases from J, the junction contained 8 bases not matched to a gene. The CDR3 consists of 16 residues. This chain's CDR3 is CASSLGNRDRGHEQYF. The CDR3 coding sequence is TGTGCCAGCAGCTTAGGGAACCGGGACAGGGGCCACGAGCAGTACTTC.

This chain joins TRBV5-1 and TRBJ2-1, with 9 bases lining up with TRBD2. The CDR3 runs 15 residues. Unmatched junction bases numbered 6, after V lost 1 base and J lost 7 bases. Germline CDR1 and CDR2: SGHRS and YFSETQ. The CDR3 DNA reads as TGCGCCAGCAGCTTGTACGCGGGAGGGAAGAATGAGCAGTTCTTC. Protein sequence: CASSLYAGGKNEQFF. Combining the CDR3 with reference TRBV5-1 and TRBJ2-1 gives the whole variable domain KAGVTQTPRYLIKTRGQQVTLSCSPISGHRSVSWYQQTPGQGLQFLFEYFSETQRNKGNFPGRFSGRQFSNSRSEMNVSTLELGDSALYLCASSLYAGGKNEQFFGPGTRLTVL.

The chain recombines TRBV14 with TRBJ2-7; weak D call: TRBD1 (5 bases). V was trimmed by 2 bases and J by 0 bases, leaving 14 bases between them. Germline values: CDR1 SGHDN, CDR2 FVKESK. This CDR3 spans 16 amino acids. The CDR3 loop reads CASSQQGGPSSYEQYF. In nucleotides, the CDR3 is TGTGCCAGCAGCCAACAGGGTGGCCCAAGCTCCTACGAGCAGTACTTC.

The chain uses TRBV19 and TRBJ1-3, with D hard to call. CDR3 size: 15 residues. The germline CDR1 and CDR2 sequences are LNHDA and SQIVND (reference sequence). Between the trimmed V and J ends, which lost 2 bases and 0 bases, there was a span of 8 bases. This CDR3 is CASSIQVSSGNTIYF. Here the CDR3 DNA reads TGTGCCAGTAGTATACAGGTTAGCTCTGGAAACACCATATATTTT.

This clone was recorded once. The chain combines TRBV5-6 with TRBJ2-3; possibly TRBD2 for D (5 bases). V was pared by 4 bases and J by 3 bases, with 18 bases between. This CDR3 spans 16 amino acids. Germline CDR1 SGHDT, CDR2 YYEEEE. CDR3 in amino acids: CASSVKSGSKTDTQYF. For the CDR3, the DNA is TGTGCCAGCAGCGTAAAGAGCGGAAGCAAGACAGATACGCAGTATTTT.

The chain couples TRBV7-8 to TRBJ2-1; 14 bases fit TRBD2. After removal of 5 bases from V and 5 bases from J, the junction contained 2 bases not matched to a gene. The CDR3 has 15 amino acids. The germline V gene has CDR1 SGHVS and CDR2 FQNEAQ. This chain's CDR3 is CASSQGLAGDNEQFF. CDR3 coding DNA: TGTGCCAGCAGCCAGGGACTAGCGGGAGACAATGAGCAGTTCTTC.

The V gene is TRBV5-1, the J gene TRBJ2-7, with 11 bases matching TRBD2. The CDR3 extends over 16 amino acids. V shed 0 bases, J shed 6 bases, and the junction held 8 bases outside the gene matches. CDR1 and CDR2 (germline): SGHRS, YFSETQ. This CDR3 is CASSLEFLAGGCEQYF. CDR3 sequence (DNA): TGCGCCAGCAGCTTGGAGTTCCTAGCGGGAGGTTGCGAGCAGTACTTC.

This chain uses TRBV19 with TRBJ1-2; 7 bases are shared with TRBD1. Trimming at V came to 8 bases and at J to 8 bases, leaving 11 bases not matched to a gene. Germline lookup yields CDR1 LNHDA and CDR2 SQIVND (reference sequence). The CDR3 consists of 13 residues. This CDR3 is CASEDRRVRGYTF. In DNA, the CDR3 is TGTGCCAGTGAGGACAGGAGAGTACGAGGCTACACCTTC. Together with reference TRBV19 and TRBJ1-2, the CDR3 gives the full variable domain: DGGITQSPKYLFRKEGQNVTLSCEQNLNHDAMYWYRQDPGQGLRLIYYSQIVNDFQKGDIAEGYSVSREKKESFPLTVTSAQKNPTAFYLCASEDRRVRGYTFGSGTRLTVV.

The V gene is TRBV5-1, the J gene TRBJ2-5; 7 positions match TRBD2. The length of the CDR3 is 16 residues. Per the germline V gene, CDR1 is SGHRS and CDR2 is YFSETQ. J gave up 2 bases and V 1 base, and 8 bases lay outside the gene matches. In DNA form, the CDR3 reads TGCGCCAGCAGCTTGAGCCCCGGGGAGGGGCAAGAGACCCAGTACTTC. This codes for CASSLSPGEGQETQYF.

The genes are TRBV15 and TRBJ2-2, with no clear D. CDR3 length: 18 amino acids. From germline, CDR1 is LNHNV and CDR2 YYDKDF (reference sequence). Trimming cost V 1 base and J 6 bases, with 21 bases left between them. CDR3: CATSRGRLARKSPGELFF. Here the CDR3 DNA reads TGTGCCACCAGCAGAGGGAGATTAGCAAGAAAGTCCCCCGGGGAGCTGTTTTTT.

V usage is TRBV5-1 and J usage is TRBJ2-3; 7 bases match TRBD2. Germline CDR1 is SGHRS and CDR2 is YFSETQ. V lost 4 bases, J lost 5 bases, and 7 bases stayed unmatched. The CDR3 has 14 residues. The CDR3 region has the DNA TGCGCCAGCAGCACGGCCTTAGCGGGAGATACGCAGTATTTT. It yields the protein CASSTALAGDTQYF.

V usage is TRBV19 and J usage is TRBJ2-7; TRBD1 might be the D (7 bases). This CDR3 has 16 amino acids. Germline V gives CDR1 LNHDA, CDR2 SQIVND (reference sequence). V was shortened by 1 base and J by 5 bases, with 18 bases between the two germline ends. In nucleotides, the CDR3 is TGTGCCAGTAGTATAGCAGGAGGGGGCCCGGATGACGAGCAGTACTTC. Its translation: CASSIAGGGPDDEQYF.

The V gene is TRBV28, the J gene TRBJ1-2; 11 bases agree with TRBD1. The V gene end was trimmed by 6 bases and the J gene end by 1 base; junction bases not matched to a gene: 13. The CDR3 has 18 residues. Germline-derived CDR1 and CDR2 are MDHEN and SYDVKM. This chain's CDR3 is CASREGQGAIPINYGYTF. The CDR3 nucleotides read TGTGCCAGCAGAGAAGGACAGGGGGCGATCCCTATTAACTATGGCTACACCTTC.

CDR3 residues: CASSTHRDSSYEQYF. DNA of the CDR3: TGTGCCAGCAGTACCCATCGGGACAGCTCCTACGAGCAGTACTTC. The chain carries TRBV6-5 and TRBJ2-7, with TRBD1 matching over 7 bases. This CDR3 is built from 15 residues. The germline V gene encodes CDR1 MNHEY and CDR2 SVGAGI. Trimming cost V 5 bases and J 0 bases; bases outside gene matches: 7.